These T cell receptor beta chains were read from a single sample in a study of T cells in Graves' hyperthyroidism and ophthalmopathy. Each CDR3 protein gets one entry after TCRdb re-called the multiplex PCR reads with MiXCR. The sample yields 480,000 or so distinct CDR3 sequences, 46% seen once. Sequenced input: peripheral blood or thyroid tissue (not recorded which). The receptors here all came from an adult woman with Graves' disease, either hyperthyroidism or ophthalmopathy (not recorded which). Both conserved end residues are part of each CDR3. The D gene is left open where the match is weak. The listing skips clone size in some rows; elsewhere it reads once, few, many or a size class.

d_call: NA; clone_size: NA; j_call: TRBJ1-4; v_call: TRBV7-9; cdr3_nt: TGTGCCAGCAGCCAGCCGGGACGGGGTGAAAAACTGTTTTTT; cdr3_aa: CASSQPGRGEKLFF
d_call: NA; clone_size: NA; j_call: TRBJ2-7; v_call: TRBV29-1; cdr3_nt: TGCAGCGTTGAGGGCAGGCCGCACGAGCAGTACTTC; cdr3_aa: CSVEGRPHEQYF
d_call: NA; clone_size: NA; j_call: TRBJ1-1; v_call: TRBV5-1; cdr3_nt: TGCGCCAGCAGCTTGGACGGGGCACTGAACACTGAAGCTTTCTTT; cdr3_aa: CASSLDGALNTEAFF
d_call: TRBD1; clone_size: many; j_call: TRBJ1-5; v_call: TRBV20-1; cdr3_nt: TGCAGTGCTAGAGACGGACAGGGTGGTCAGCCCCAGCATTTT; cdr3_aa: CSARDGQGGQPQHF
d_call: NA; clone_size: few; j_call: TRBJ1-2; v_call: TRBV29-1; cdr3_nt: TGCAGCGTTGACGGGGCCAACCGAGCCTACACCTTC; cdr3_aa: CSVDGANRAYTF
d_call: NA; clone_size: NA; j_call: TRBJ1-1; v_call: TRBV30; cdr3_nt: TGTGCCTGGAGTCGGGGGGTGAACACTGAAGCTTTCTTT; cdr3_aa: CAWSRGVNTEAFF
d_call: NA; clone_size: NA; j_call: TRBJ2-5; v_call: TRBV29-1; cdr3_nt: TGCAGCGTTACAGCCGGACGGGCCTTCGAGACCCAGTACTTC; cdr3_aa: CSVTAGRAFETQYF
d_call: NA; clone_size: NA; j_call: TRBJ2-2; v_call: TRBV10-3; cdr3_nt: TGTGCCATCAGTGAGAGGGTGACAGGGAACACCGGGGAGCTGTTTTTT; cdr3_aa: CAISERVTGNTGELFF
d_call: NA; clone_size: NA; j_call: TRBJ1-1; v_call: TRBV20-1; cdr3_nt: TGCAGTGCTAGCAGGGCCGGGGAAGCTTTCTTT; cdr3_aa: CSASRAGEAFF
d_call: NA; clone_size: many; j_call: TRBJ1-1; v_call: TRBV29-1; cdr3_nt: TGCAGCGTTGAAGCTGGGGGGGGGCGAGGGACTGAAGCTTTCTTT; cdr3_aa: CSVEAGGGRGTEAFF
d_call: TRBD1; clone_size: few; j_call: TRBJ2-7; v_call: TRBV6-5; cdr3_nt: TGTGCCAGCCGGACAGGGATTTCCTACGAGCAGTACTTC; cdr3_aa: CASRTGISYEQYF
d_call: TRBD1; clone_size: NA; j_call: TRBJ1-1; v_call: TRBV29-1; cdr3_nt: TGCAGCCCCATCCGGGACAGGGGGCAGAACACTGAAGCTCTCTTT; cdr3_aa: CSPIRDRGQNTEALF
d_call: TRBD1; clone_size: many; j_call: TRBJ1-2; v_call: TRBV7-2; cdr3_nt: TGTGCCAGCAGTCCACAGGGGCGTGACTATGGCTACACCTTC; cdr3_aa: CASSPQGRDYGYTF
d_call: NA; clone_size: NA; j_call: TRBJ2-7; v_call: TRBV4-1; cdr3_nt: TGCGCCAGCAGATATCAGGTAGCTCGCTCCTACGAGCAGTACTTC; cdr3_aa: CASRYQVARSYEQYF
d_call: TRBD2; clone_size: many; j_call: TRBJ2-7; v_call: TRBV2; cdr3_nt: TGTGCCAGCAGTGCTGAAAGCGGGAGGGCGTACGAGCAGTACTTC; cdr3_aa: CASSAESGRAYEQYF
d_call: NA; clone_size: few; j_call: TRBJ1-1; v_call: TRBV2; cdr3_nt: TGTGCCAGCAGTGAAGTGAGGGTATTCAGCACTGAAGCTTTCTTT; cdr3_aa: CASSEVRVFSTEAFF
d_call: TRBD2; clone_size: NA; j_call: TRBJ2-7; v_call: TRBV5-1; cdr3_nt: TGCGCCAGCAGCGCCCTGCGCAGGGCGGCCGGGGGGGAATCCTACGAGCAGTACTTC; cdr3_aa: CASSALRRAAGGESYEQYF
d_call: TRBD1; clone_size: NA; j_call: TRBJ1-1; v_call: TRBV7-2; cdr3_nt: TGTGCCAGCAGCCAACAGGGGAAGAACACTGAAGCTTTCTTT; cdr3_aa: CASSQQGKNTEAFF
d_call: TRBD1; clone_size: NA; j_call: TRBJ2-7; v_call: TRBV10-3; cdr3_nt: TGTGCCATCACCTCGGGACAGAACTACGAGCAGTACTTC; cdr3_aa: CAITSGQNYEQYF
d_call: NA; clone_size: few; j_call: TRBJ1-2; v_call: TRBV4-1; cdr3_nt: TGCGCCAGCAGCAAACCGGGGACTAACTATGGCTACACCTTC; cdr3_aa: CASSKPGTNYGYTF
d_call: TRBD1; clone_size: few; j_call: TRBJ2-6; v_call: TRBV5-6; cdr3_nt: TGTGCCAGCAGCCCCTGGACAGGGTTGTTTTCTGGGGCCAACGTCCTGACTTTC; cdr3_aa: CASSPWTGLFSGANVLTF
d_call: NA; clone_size: NA; j_call: TRBJ2-7; v_call: TRBV2; cdr3_nt: TGTGCCAGCTTAGCGGCTGGGGACGAGCAGTACTTC; cdr3_aa: CASLAAGDEQYF
d_call: TRBD1; clone_size: NA; j_call: TRBJ1-6; v_call: TRBV7-9; cdr3_nt: TGTGCCAGCAGCCAGGGACAGTATCCACCCCTCCACTTT; cdr3_aa: CASSQGQYPPLHF
d_call: TRBD2; clone_size: NA; j_call: TRBJ2-3; v_call: TRBV5-1; cdr3_nt: TGCGCCAGCTCGACTAGCGGGACTGTAGATACGCAGTATTTT; cdr3_aa: CASSTSGTVDTQYF
d_call: NA; clone_size: NA; j_call: TRBJ2-7; v_call: TRBV9; cdr3_nt: TGTGCCAGCAGCGTAGAGATAAGGTCCTACGAGCAGTACTTC; cdr3_aa: CASSVEIRSYEQYF
d_call: TRBD2; clone_size: NA; j_call: TRBJ2-7; v_call: TRBV5-6; cdr3_nt: TGTGCCAGCAGCGCCCTCCCTCGGGGGGTCGGGGAGCAGTACTTC; cdr3_aa: CASSALPRGVGEQYF
d_call: TRBD1; clone_size: once; j_call: TRBJ1-2; v_call: TRBV25-1; cdr3_nt: TGTGCCAGCAGTAACAGGGGGCGAGGAGACTATGGCTACACCTTC; cdr3_aa: CASSNRGRGDYGYTF
d_call: NA; clone_size: many; j_call: TRBJ2-5; v_call: TRBV7-2; cdr3_nt: TGTGCCAGCAGCTTCATTCGGGGGCGGTCTCAAGAGACCCAGTACTTC; cdr3_aa: CASSFIRGRSQETQYF
d_call: TRBD2; clone_size: many; j_call: TRBJ2-2; v_call: TRBV11-1; cdr3_nt: TGTGCCAGCAGCCACGGACTAGCGGGAGCCGGGGAGCTGTTTTTT; cdr3_aa: CASSHGLAGAGELFF